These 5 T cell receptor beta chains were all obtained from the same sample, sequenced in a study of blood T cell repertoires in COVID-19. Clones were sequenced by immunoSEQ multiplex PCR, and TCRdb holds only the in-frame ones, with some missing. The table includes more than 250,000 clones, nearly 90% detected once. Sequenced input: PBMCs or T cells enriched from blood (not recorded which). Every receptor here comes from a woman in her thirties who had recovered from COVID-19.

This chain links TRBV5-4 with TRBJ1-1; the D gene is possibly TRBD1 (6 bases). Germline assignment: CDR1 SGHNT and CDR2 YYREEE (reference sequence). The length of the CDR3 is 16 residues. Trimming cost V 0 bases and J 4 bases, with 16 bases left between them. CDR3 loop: CASSLATGRGGTEAFF. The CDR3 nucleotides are TGTGCCAGCAGCTTGGCCACAGGGCGGGGGGGCACTGAAGCTTTCTTT.

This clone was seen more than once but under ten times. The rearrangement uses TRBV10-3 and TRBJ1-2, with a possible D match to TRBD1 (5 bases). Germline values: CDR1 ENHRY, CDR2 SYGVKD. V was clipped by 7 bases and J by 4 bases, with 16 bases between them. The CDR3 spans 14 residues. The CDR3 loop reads CAINLAGGVYGYTF. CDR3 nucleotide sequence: TGTGCCATCAATCTTGCGGGGGGTGTCTATGGCTACACCTTC.

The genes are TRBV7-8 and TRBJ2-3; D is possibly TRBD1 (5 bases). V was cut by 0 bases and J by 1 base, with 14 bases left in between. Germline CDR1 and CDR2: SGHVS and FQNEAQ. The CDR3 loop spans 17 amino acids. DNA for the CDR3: TGTGCCAGCAGCTTAGCGCATAGGGGAACAGGCACAGATACGCAGTATTTT. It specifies CASSLAHRGTGTDTQYF.

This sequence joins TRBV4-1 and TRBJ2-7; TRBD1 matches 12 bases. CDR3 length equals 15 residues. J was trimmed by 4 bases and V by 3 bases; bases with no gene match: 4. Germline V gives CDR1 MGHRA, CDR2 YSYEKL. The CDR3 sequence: CASSHPGQGAYEQYF. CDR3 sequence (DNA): TGCGCCAGCAGCCATCCGGGACAGGGGGCGTACGAGCAGTACTTC.

CDR3 amino acids: CASWPTGISYEQYF. The CDR3 bases are TGTGCCAGCTGGCCGACAGGGATCTCCTACGAGCAGTACTTC. The chain couples TRBV27 to TRBJ2-7, with TRBD1 matching over 7 bases. The CDR3 consists of 14 residues. Germline assignment: CDR1 MNHEY and CDR2 SMNVEV (reference sequence). V shed 8 bases, J shed 0 bases, and the junction held 7 bases outside the gene matches.